The present T cell receptor (beta chain) was sequenced within a study of blood T cell repertoires in COVID-19. Study-level information: The United States, Italy and Spain supplied acute and convalescent COVID-19 samples.

In the authors' methods: Amplification of reference gene primers was used by the study to estimate nucleated cell counts. The assay was immunoSEQ multiplex PCR, and TCRdb's table has in-frame clones only and misses some. The V and J calls and the clone size are those of that table, but D and trimming were determined from the DNA. There are about 300,000 clones in the sample; around 88% occur only once, and approximately 7% lies in the top ten. Sequencing was carried out using peripheral blood. The receptor comes from a woman in her twenties or thirties who had recovered from COVID-19.

The CDR3, as DNA: TGTGCCAGCAGACCTACAGGGTCCTATGGCTACACCTTC. Encoded protein: CASRPTGSYGYTF. The gene calls are TRBV27 and TRBJ1-2; weak D call: TRBD1 (6 bases). CDR3 length equals 13 residues. Germline CDR1 MNHEY, CDR2 SMNVEV (reference sequence). The V end was cut by 6 bases, the J end by 4 bases, with 12 bases between.